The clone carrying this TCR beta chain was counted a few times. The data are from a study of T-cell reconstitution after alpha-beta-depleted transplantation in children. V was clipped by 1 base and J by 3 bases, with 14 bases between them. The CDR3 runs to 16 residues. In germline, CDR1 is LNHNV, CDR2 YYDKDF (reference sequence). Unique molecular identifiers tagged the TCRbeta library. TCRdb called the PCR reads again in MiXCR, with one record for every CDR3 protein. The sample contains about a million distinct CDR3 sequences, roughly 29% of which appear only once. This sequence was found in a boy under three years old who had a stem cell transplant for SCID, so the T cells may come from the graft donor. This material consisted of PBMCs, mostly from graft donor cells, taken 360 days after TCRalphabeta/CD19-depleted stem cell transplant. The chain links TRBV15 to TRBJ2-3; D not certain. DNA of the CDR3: TGTGCCACCAGCAGAGGAGACACCGGATTAACAGATACGCAGTATTTT. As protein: CATSRGDTGLTDTQYF.